This TCR beta chain derives from a study of T cell clonotyping in hematopoietic cell transplantation. Study observations and caveats: At the given depth, recipient repertoires were over 97% de novo clonotypes. Recipient TCR diversity dropped after transplant; expanded clonotypes rose from day 30 to 180.

Libraries were prepared by immunoSEQ multiplex PCR; TCRdb keeps only in-frame clonotypes and omits some of them. This sample has 35,000 to 50,000 clones; 95% occur once, and the top ten carry approximately 0.9%. Points on this clone: The target antigen is unknown.

V was pared by 5 bases and J by 5 bases, with 9 bases of the junction left unmatched. CDR1 and CDR2 from the germline V gene are SGHNT and YENEEA. This CDR3 contains 17 residues. The V call is TRBV11-3, the J call TRBJ2-1; 13 bases are shared with TRBD2. The sequencing sample was made of peripheral blood mononuclear cells. The sequence derives from a man aged 25 to 40 in good health. Some clones in this sample may be carry-over from other donors' samples. Here the CDR3 DNA reads TGTGCCAGCAGCCCCTACTCGGGACTAGCGGGGCACAATGAGCAGTTCTTC. Amino acid sequence: CASSPYSGLAGHNEQFF.